Listed here are 8 T cell receptor beta chains from one sample, sequenced in a study of blood T cell repertoires in COVID-19. Sequencing was performed with immunoSEQ multiplex PCR; in TCRdb, only in-frame clones are kept and a portion is missing. The sample records about 160,000 clones, around 79% being singletons. The sequencing sample was made of peripheral blood. The receptors come from a woman in her sixties or seventies with COVID-19, enrolled during active disease.

The rearrangement joins TRBV11-2 to TRBJ2-5; TRBD2 agrees at 10 bases. CDR3 length: 16 amino acids. V lost 5 bases and J lost 5; bases outside the gene matches: 11. Germline V gives CDR1 SGHAT, CDR2 FQNNGV. Here the CDR3 DNA reads TGTGCCAGCAGCCCCCAGCTAGCGGGAGTAGGGGAGACCCAGTACTTC. It translates to CASSPQLAGVGETQYF.

This clone came up many times. CDR3 DNA sequence: TGTGCCATTAGGGACAGCCCAGAAAATCAGCCCCAGCATTTT. This codes for CAIRDSPENQPQHF. The V gene is TRBV6-5, the J gene TRBJ1-5; TRBD1 matches 7 bases. Germline V gives CDR1 MNHEY, CDR2 SVGAGI. Trimming took 10 bases from V and 4 from J; bases not matched to a gene: 10. CDR3 size: 14 residues.

This rearrangement joins TRBV5-1 to TRBJ2-1; TRBD1 matches 7 bases. CDR3 length: 15 amino acids. V was pared by 0 bases and J by 4 bases, with 4 bases of the junction left unmatched. Looked up from germline, CDR1 is SGHRS and CDR2 is YFSETQ. The CDR3 nucleotides read TGCGCCAGCAGCTTGGAACAGGGGCCGTACAATGAGCAGTTCTTC. This gives the protein CASSLEQGPYNEQFF.

V is TRBV9 and J is TRBJ2-2, with 14 nucleotides matching TRBD2. The CDR3 is 18 amino acids. Germline V gene data show CDR1 as SGDLS and CDR2 as YYNGEE. V trimming: 1 base; J trimming: 6 bases; junction bases outside the gene matches: 8. In nucleotides, the CDR3 is TGTGCCAGCAGCGTACTGAGAGGGACTAGCGGGAGACCCGGGGAGCTGTTTTTT. Protein: CASSVLRGTSGRPGELFF. The full variable domain, with the rest looked up from reference TRBV9 and TRBJ2-2, is DSGVTQTPKHLITATGQRVTLRCSPRSGDLSVYWYQQSLDQGLQFLIQYYNGEERAKGNILERFSAQQFPDLHSELNLSSLELGDSALYFCASSVLRGTSGRPGELFFGEGSRLTVL.

This clone appeared a single time. The chain is built from TRBV5-4 and TRBJ2-1, with D possibly TRBD1 on 5 matching bases. Between the trimmed V and J ends, which lost 0 bases and 7 bases, there was a span of 11 bases. Per germline, CDR1 SGHNT and CDR2 YYREEE (reference sequence). The CDR3 length is 14 residues. The CDR3 region is CASSLDSTVNEQFF. As DNA, the CDR3 is TGTGCCAGCAGCTTGGATTCGACAGTTAATGAGCAGTTCTTC.

The genes are TRBV3-1 (or the pseudogene TRBV3-2) and TRBJ1-4; TRBD1 might be the D (5 bases). Trimming took off 1 base at V and 6 bases at J, with 9 bases between the two ends. There are 14 residues in the CDR3. Per germline, CDR1 LGHDT and CDR2 YNNKEL (reference sequence). The CDR3 nucleotides are TGTGCCAGCAGCCAAGGCAGGGAAGATGAAAAACTGTTTTTT. This gives the protein CASSQGREDEKLFF.

CDR3 amino acids: CASRGQGESSPLHF. The CDR3 bases are TGTGCCAGCAGGGGACAGGGGGAAAGTTCACCCCTCCACTTT. This sequence joins TRBV6-6 and TRBJ1-6, with 11 bases aligning to TRBD1. The germline gives CDR1 MNHNY, CDR2 SVGAGI (reference sequence). The CDR3 is made up of 14 amino acids. V shed 6 bases and J 9 bases; nucleotides not matched to a gene: 4.

This rearrangement joins TRBV7-8 to TRBJ1-1, with a possible D match to TRBD1 (6 bases). Germline CDR1 reads SGHVS; CDR2 reads FQNEAQ. This CDR3 has 14 amino acids. The V and J ends lost 2 bases and 5 bases respectively, with 12 bases between them. The CDR3 bases are TGTGCCAGCAGCTTATACCAGGGGAGTACTGAAGCTTTCTTT. As protein: CASSLYQGSTEAFF.